These 28 T cell receptor beta chains were sequenced from one sample in a study of PD-1 blockade in classical Hodgkin lymphoma. Method: immunoSEQ multiplex PCR; TCRdb's copy keeps in-frame clones and lacks some. The table lists some 16,000 clones, around four fifths of them singletons. This sample's time point: cycle 4 day 1 (C4D1), after five to seven weeks of nivolumab. Every one of the patients relapsed after autologous stem cell transplantation (brentuximab vedotin exposure was variable). The material was peripheral blood mononuclear cells (PBMCs), obtained before the fourth cycle of nivolumab. These receptors were collected from a human donor with classical Hodgkin lymphoma.

The chain uses TRBV5-1 and TRBJ2-2; 11 bases agree with TRBD2. The germline V gene has CDR1 SGHRS and CDR2 YFSETQ. The length of the CDR3 is 15 residues. With V trimmed by 3 bases and J by 7 bases, 5 bases remained unmatched. The CDR3 sequence: CASSSLAGGIGELFF. In nucleotides, the CDR3 is TGCGCCAGCAGCTCCCTAGCGGGGGGAATCGGGGAGCTGTTTTTT. The variable domain in full, with the rest retrieved from reference TRBV5-1 and TRBJ2-2, is KAGVTQTPRYLIKTRGQQVTLSCSPISGHRSVSWYQQTPGQGLQFLFEYFSETQRNKGNFPGRFSGRQFSNSRSEMNVSTLELGDSALYLCASSSLAGGIGELFFGEGSRLTVL.

V usage is TRBV5-1 and J usage is TRBJ2-3, with 11 bases fitting TRBD2. Germline CDR1 SGHRS, CDR2 YFSETQ. CDR3 length equals 15 residues. Trimming cost V 1 base and J 4 bases; bases outside gene matches: 2. This CDR3 is CASSLWGLAADTQYF. The CDR3 DNA is TGCGCCAGCAGCTTGTGGGGACTAGCGGCAGATACGCAGTATTTT.

This rearrangement joins TRBV4-3 to TRBJ1-1; 8 nucleotides align to TRBD1. CDR3 length: 15 amino acids. V was clipped by 2 bases and J by 2 bases; unmatched bases: 4. In germline, CDR1 is LGHNA, CDR2 YSLEER. The CDR3 reads CASSQLTGVNTEAFF. CDR3 coding DNA: TGCGCCAGCAGCCAATTGACAGGGGTCAACACTGAAGCTTTCTTT.

The chain links TRBV5-1 to TRBJ2-5; TRBD1 aligns across 8 bases. The J segment lost 2 bases and the V segment lost 7 bases, leaving 10 bases of the junction unmatched. CDR1 SGHRS and CDR2 YFSETQ come from the germline V gene. The CDR3 runs to 15 residues. For the CDR3, the DNA is TGCGCCAGCTCTACCGGACAGGGCGATCAAGAGACCCAGTACTTC. This translates into CASSTGQGDQETQYF.

This clone occurred a few times. V and J are TRBV11-3 and TRBJ1-4; a weak D match, TRBD1 (5 bases). CDR1 is SGHNT and CDR2 is YENEEA in the germline V gene. The CDR3 sequence is 15 residues long. Trimming left V 5 bases short and J 4 bases short, with 14 bases between. In DNA, the CDR3 is TGTGCCAGCAGCACGTCGGGGCAGCTTAATGAAAAACTGTTTTTT. Translation gives CASSTSGQLNEKLFF.

This clone was counted only a few times. The V and J genes are TRBV14 and TRBJ1-6; 8 bases agree with TRBD1. The CDR3 is 13 amino acids. Unmatched junction bases numbered 1, after V lost 2 bases and J lost 10 bases. Germline loops: CDR1 SGHDN, CDR2 FVKESK. CDR3 sequence reads: CASSQTGGSPLHF. CDR3 DNA sequence: TGTGCCAGCAGCCAAACAGGGGGATCACCCCTCCACTTT.

The chain has TRBV5-1 and TRBJ2-5; tentatively, D is TRBD2 (6 bases). From germline, CDR1 is SGHRS and CDR2 YFSETQ. V lost 4 bases and J 5 bases, leaving 12 bases between the germline ends. The CDR3 sequence is 13 residues long. The CDR3, as DNA: TGCGCCAGCAGCCCGGGGCTAGCGGAGACCCAGTACTTC. Its translation is CASSPGLAETQYF.

This chain links TRBV6-6 with TRBJ2-5; TRBD1 is a possible D gene (6 bases). The germline CDR1 and CDR2 sequences are MNHNY and SVGAGI (reference sequence). The germline V and J ends were trimmed by 0 bases and 5 bases, with 10 bases remaining between them. The CDR3 totals 14 residues. CDR3 sequence reads: CASSYSAGEETQYF. CDR3 DNA sequence: TGTGCCAGCAGTTACTCCGCAGGGGAGGAGACCCAGTACTTC.

The V call is TRBV5-1, the J call TRBJ1-1; D is ambiguous. CDR1 SGHRS and CDR2 YFSETQ come from the germline V gene. The germline V and J ends were trimmed by 7 bases and 1 base, with 14 bases remaining between them. The CDR3 has 14 residues. CDR3 nucleotide sequence: TGCGCCAGCTACCTTGATGCAGCGAACACTGAAGCTTTCTTT. Translated, it gives CASYLDAANTEAFF.

The V and J genes are TRBV6-5 and TRBJ2-5, with 7 nucleotides matching TRBD1. V dropped 2 bases and J dropped 1; count of bases not matched to a gene: 4. The CDR3 consists of 15 residues. Germline V gene lookup returns CDR1 MNHEY and CDR2 SVGAGI. This CDR3 reads CASSYGTAFQETQYF. The DNA of the CDR3 is TGTGCCAGCAGTTACGGGACAGCCTTCCAAGAGACCCAGTACTTC.

J is TRBJ2-5 and V is TRBV7-9; TRBD1 matches at 8 bases. Germline assignment: CDR1 SEHNR and CDR2 FQNEAQ (reference sequence). CDR3 length equals 17 residues. The ends lost 4 bases at V and 2 bases at J; junction bases unmatched: 12. Here the CDR3 DNA reads TGTGCCAGCAGCTCGACCGGACAGGGCGCACAACAAGAGACCCAGTACTTC. As protein: CASSSTGQGAQQETQYF.

The chain employs TRBV27 and TRBJ2-4, with 7 bases aligning to TRBD2. CDR1 and CDR2 (germline): MNHEY, SMNVEV (reference sequence). The CDR3 sequence is 16 residues long. The V gene end was trimmed by 3 bases and the J gene end by 7 bases; junction bases not matched to a gene: 12. CDR3 sequence reads: CASSLKSTGGWNIQYF. CDR3 DNA: TGTGCCAGCAGTTTGAAATCGACGGGGGGTTGGAACATTCAGTACTTC.

V gene TRBV7-9 combines with J gene TRBJ2-5, with D perhaps matching TRBD1 (5 bases). This CDR3 is 14 amino acids long. The V gene's germline CDR1 is SEHNR and CDR2 FQNEAQ (reference sequence). The V end lost 6 bases, the J end lost 4 bases, and 15 bases lay between the germline ends. CDR3 amino acids: CASSSLGVRETQYF. The CDR3 DNA follows: TGTGCCAGCAGTTCTTTAGGGGTTCGAGAGACCCAGTACTTC. Filled out from reference TRBV7-9 and TRBJ2-5, the complete variable domain reads DTGVSQNPRHKITKRGQNVTFRCDPISEHNRLYWYRQTLGQGPEFLTYFQNEAQLEKSRLLSDRFSAERPKGSFSTLEIQRTEQGDSAMYLCASSSLGVRETQYFGPGTRLLVL.

The chain's CDR3 is CASSRIAGVLYTQYF. The CDR3 bases are TGTGCCAGCAGCCGAATAGCGGGGGTTTTATATACGCAGTATTTT. The chain links TRBV6-6 to TRBJ2-3; TRBD2 agrees at 9 bases. The CDR3 runs to 15 residues. Germline V gives CDR1 MNHNY, CDR2 SVGAGI (reference sequence). V lost 6 bases, J lost 7 bases, and 11 bases stayed unmatched.

In this sample, this clone turned up a few times. This chain uses TRBV19 with TRBJ2-2, with 11 bases matching TRBD2. After removal of 6 bases from V and 6 bases from J, the junction contained 6 bases not matched to a gene. The CDR3 sequence is 15 residues long. Per the germline V gene, CDR1 is LNHDA and CDR2 is SQIVND (reference sequence). The CDR3 protein is CASRGTSGGAGELFF. The CDR3 nucleotides read TGTGCCAGTAGGGGGACTAGCGGAGGTGCCGGGGAGCTGTTTTTT. Based on the CDR3 plus reference TRBV19 and TRBJ2-2, the full variable domain is DGGITQSPKYLFRKEGQNVTLSCEQNLNHDAMYWYRQDPGQGLRLIYYSQIVNDFQKGDIAEGYSVSREKKESFPLTVTSAQKNPTAFYLCASRGTSGGAGELFFGEGSRLTVL.

The V and J genes are TRBV4-1 and TRBJ2-3; 10 bases agree with TRBD2. The ends lost 0 bases at V and 6 bases at J; junction bases unmatched: 9. The CDR3 is 17 residues long. Germline values: CDR1 MGHRA, CDR2 YSYEKL. CDR3 residues: CASSQDLGLADDDTQYF. The CDR3 region has the DNA TGCGCCAGCAGCCAAGATTTAGGACTAGCGGACGACGATACGCAGTATTTT.

This clone was found a few times. The J gene is TRBJ2-5, the V gene TRBV4-3; D might be TRBD2 (5 bases). Trimming shortened V by 2 bases and J by 3 bases, and 10 bases separated the two germline ends. Germline-derived CDR1 and CDR2 are LGHNA and YSLEER. This CDR3 has 14 residues. The chain's CDR3 is CASSQWAGEETQYF. In DNA, the CDR3 is TGCGCCAGCAGCCAATGGGCCGGGGAAGAGACCCAGTACTTC.

This chain connects TRBV7-8 to TRBJ1-5; D is perhaps TRBD1 (6 bases). From germline, CDR1 is SGHVS and CDR2 FQNEAQ. The CDR3 is 17 amino acids. V dropped 0 bases and J dropped 1 base, with 13 bases sitting between them. The CDR3 DNA is TGTGCCAGCAGCTTAGCGCGAGTAGGGACAAGCAATCAGCCCCAGCATTTT. As protein: CASSLARVGTSNQPQHF. Full variable domain (remainder filled in from reference TRBV7-8 and TRBJ1-5): GAGVSQSPRYKVAKRGQDVALRCDPISGHVSLFWYQQALGQGPEFLTYFQNEAQLDKSGLPSDRFFAERPEGSVSTLKIQRTQQEDSAVYLCASSLARVGTSNQPQHFGDGTRLSIL.

In its sample, this clone was seen a few times. This rearrangement joins TRBV9 to TRBJ2-5; no reliable D call. The germline V gene encodes CDR1 SGDLS and CDR2 YYNGEE. Trimming stripped 0 bases from V and 2 bases from J, with 8 bases between. The CDR3 loop spans 14 amino acids. The CDR3 DNA sequence: TGTGCCAGCAGCGTAGGGGCAGTTCAAGAGACCCAGTACTTC. The encoded protein is CASSVGAVQETQYF.

The chain combines TRBV5-1 with TRBJ1-4; the match to TRBD1 covers 7 bases. Per the germline V gene, CDR1 is SGHRS and CDR2 is YFSETQ. This CDR3 comprises 14 residues. Trimming cost V 4 bases and J 5 bases; bases outside gene matches: 5. CDR3 coding DNA: TGCGCCAGCAGCCTCCAGGGACAGAATGAAAAACTGTTTTTT. Its protein is CASSLQGQNEKLFF.

V usage is TRBV5-1 and J usage is TRBJ1-2, with D possibly TRBD1 on 5 matching bases. Trimming removed 4 bases at V and 3 bases at J, with 13 bases between. The CDR3 is 14 residues long. Germline assignment: CDR1 SGHRS and CDR2 YFSETQ. The CDR3: CASSPDSPDYGYTF. CDR3 DNA sequence: TGCGCCAGCAGCCCAGACAGCCCTGACTATGGCTACACCTTC.

The chain joins TRBV7-8 to TRBJ1-2; possible D gene TRBD1, 6 bases. Deletions cut 3 bases from V and 8 bases from J, with 16 bases between. Germline assignment: CDR1 SGHVS and CDR2 FQNEAQ. This CDR3 is 14 amino acids long. The CDR3 bases are TGTGCCAGCAGCTTCCAGACAGGCACTGGCGGCTACACCTTC. Amino acids: CASSFQTGTGGYTF.

The chain recombines TRBV7-9 with TRBJ1-4; D may be TRBD1 (5 bases). Germline V lookup: CDR1 SEHNR, CDR2 FQNEAQ (reference sequence). V lost 1 base, J lost 7 bases, and 13 bases lay in between. The CDR3 covers 15 residues. CDR3 nucleotide sequence: TGTGCCAGCAGCTTAGAAAGGGGTATTGTTGAAAAACTGTTTTTT. It is translated as CASSLERGIVEKLFF. Full variable domain (outside the CDR3, taken from reference TRBV7-9 and TRBJ1-4): DTGVSQNPRHKITKRGQNVTFRCDPISEHNRLYWYRQTLGQGPEFLTYFQNEAQLEKSRLLSDRFSAERPKGSFSTLEIQRTEQGDSAMYLCASSLERGIVEKLFFGSGTQLSVL.

In DNA, the CDR3 is TGCGCCAGCAGCCTGGATTACCAGGGAGCCTACGAGCAGTACTTC. Its translation is CASSLDYQGAYEQYF. This rearrangement joins TRBV5-1 to TRBJ2-7, with D perhaps matching TRBD1 or TRBD2 (5 bases each). The V gene's germline CDR1 is SGHRS and CDR2 YFSETQ. V lost 4 bases and J 2 bases, leaving 16 bases between the germline ends. The CDR3 contains 15 residues.

V usage is TRBV6-1 and J usage is TRBJ2-7; D could derive from TRBD1 or TRBD2 (5 bases each). V was cut by 1 base and J by 2 bases, with 15 bases left in between. Germline values: CDR1 MNHNS, CDR2 SASEGT. This CDR3 is 16 amino acids long. CDR3 DNA sequence: TGTGCCAGCAGTGAAGGTTGGACAACCGGGGCCTACGAGCAGTACTTC. As protein: CASSEGWTTGAYEQYF.

The rearrangement uses TRBV5-1 and TRBJ2-5; D is ambiguous. Trimming took 4 bases from V and 2 from J, leaving 12 bases between them. Germline values: CDR1 SGHRS, CDR2 YFSETQ. This CDR3 spans 14 amino acids. The CDR3 DNA follows: TGCGCCAGCAGCCCCGGTTGGGATCAAGAGACCCAGTACTTC. Its protein is CASSPGWDQETQYF.

This clone was seen once. The rearrangement links TRBV10-2 to TRBJ2-5, with TRBD1 identical over 11 bases. Germline lookup yields CDR1 WSHSY and CDR2 SAAADI. V lost 9 bases, J lost 7 bases, and 7 bases stayed unmatched. The CDR3 extends over 13 amino acids. The CDR3 sequence is CASQGTGGTTQYF. As DNA, the CDR3 is TGCGCCAGTCAGGGGACAGGGGGTACGACCCAGTACTTC.

The V call is TRBV5-1, the J call TRBJ2-5, with D perhaps being TRBD1 or TRBD2 (6 bases each). The CDR3 is 17 residues long. V lost 1 base and J lost 4, with 20 bases in between. Looked up from germline, CDR1 is SGHRS and CDR2 is YFSETQ. The CDR3 sequence: CASSLRGDSSPGETQYF. In DNA form, the CDR3 reads TGCGCCAGCAGCTTGAGGGGGGACTCCAGCCCGGGAGAGACCCAGTACTTC.